The 22 T cell receptor beta chains given below trace back to one sample, sequenced in a study of OX40 agonist ivuxolimab in advanced cancers. Receptor libraries were prepared by the immunoSEQ multiplex PCR assay. The table was pulled from immuneACCESS by TCRdb, which kept in-frame rearrangements only. Such tables lose some clones; where checked, under half of the loss comes from unresolved V genes, and the rest has no known cause. In this sample the table shows tens of thousands of clones, 88% of which occur a single time. The top ten clones comprise around an eighth of the sample. The specimen comprised CD4+ or CD8+ T cells sorted from blood, sampled in a trial of the OX40 agonist ivuxolimab. Source of these receptors: an adult with an advanced solid tumor such as melanoma, head and neck, liver or kidney cancer.

There are a few counts of this clone. The chain carries TRBV7-2 and TRBJ2-2; 9 bases match TRBD2. CDR3 length: 16 amino acids. The trim removed 1 base at V and 1 base at J, leaving 1 base unmatched. CDR1 is SGHTA, CDR2 FQGNSA, per germline. CDR3 in DNA: TGTGCCAGCAGCTTAGGACTAGCGGTGAACACCGGGGAGCTGTTTTTT. Translated, it gives CASSLGLAVNTGELFF.

The rearrangement links TRBV28 to TRBJ1-2; TRBD1 matches 7 bases. Germline CDR1 and CDR2: MDHEN and SYDVKM. V was pared by 5 bases and J by 3 bases, with 3 bases of the junction left unmatched. The CDR3 sequence is 13 residues long. CDR3 DNA sequence: TGTGCCAGCAGTCCTACAGGGGACTATGGCTACACCTTC. Encoded protein: CASSPTGDYGYTF.

This clone has just a few counts. The chain is built from TRBV5-5 and TRBJ1-5; TRBD1 matches 9 bases. Germline loops: CDR1 SGHKS, CDR2 YYEKEE (reference sequence). This CDR3 region has 14 residues. The V segment lost 4 bases and the J segment 5 bases; nucleotides outside the gene matches: 4. The CDR3 here is CASSPDRGYQPQHF. For the CDR3, the DNA is TGTGCCAGCAGCCCGGACAGGGGATATCAGCCCCAGCATTTT.

This chain uses TRBV6-1 with TRBJ1-2; no definite D call. This CDR3 is 15 amino acids long. Germline CDR1 and CDR2: MNHNS and SASEGT. V gave up 0 bases and J gave up 7 bases, with 15 bases separating them. CDR3 residues: CASSEARGGLIGYTF. For the CDR3, the DNA is TGTGCCAGCAGTGAAGCTCGCGGAGGGCTCATTGGCTACACCTTC.

This clone was recorded only once. CDR3 coding DNA: TGTGCCAGCAGCCCTAGCGGGAGTTTCCCCTACGAGCAGTACTTC. It yields the protein CASSPSGSFPYEQYF. V is TRBV7-2 and J is TRBJ2-7; TRBD2 matches 10 bases. The trim removed 5 bases at V and 2 bases at J, leaving 6 bases unmatched. Germline CDR1 reads SGHTA; CDR2 reads FQGNSA. This CDR3 comprises 15 residues.

This clone was counted once. CDR3 nucleotide sequence: TGTGCCAGCAGAGACCAGGGAGAGGTAGGGTTCGCTGAAGCTTTCTTT. It encodes CASRDQGEVGFAEAFF. The V call is TRBV2, the J call TRBJ1-1; possibly TRBD1 for D (5 bases). Per germline, CDR1 SNHLY and CDR2 FYNNEI. The V end lost 6 bases, the J end lost 6 bases, and 23 bases lay between the germline ends. The CDR3 has 16 residues.

CDR3 in DNA: TGTGCCTGGACCGTGACTCTTTCGGGGTCACCCCTCCACTTT. Translation: CAWTVTLSGSPLHF. The V gene is TRBV30, the J gene TRBJ1-6, with D hard to call. There are 14 residues in the CDR3. V lost 4 bases, J lost 10 bases, and 17 bases lay in between. Germline lookup yields CDR1 GTSNPN and CDR2 SVGIG (reference sequence).

A single count supports this clone. J is TRBJ2-1 and V is TRBV29-1; 15 positions agree with TRBD2. V lost 6 bases and J lost 0; bases outside the gene matches: 9. The CDR3 consists of 18 residues. The germline CDR1 and CDR2 sequences are SQVTM and ANQGSEA. In nucleotides, the CDR3 is TGCAGCGTCCCTCCGGGACTAGCGGGAGGTCCCTCCTACAATGAGCAGTTCTTC. Amino acids: CSVPPGLAGGPSYNEQFF.

The V call is TRBV6-5, the J call TRBJ2-1; TRBD1 aligns across 10 bases. Germline-derived CDR1 and CDR2 are MNHEY and SVGAGI. The CDR3 runs 16 residues. Losses at the gene ends were 0 bases for V and 3 bases for J; bases not matched to a gene: 2. The CDR3: CASSYSRDRGYNEQFF. CDR3 nucleotide sequence: TGTGCCAGCAGTTACTCCCGGGACAGGGGCTACAATGAGCAGTTCTTC.

V usage is TRBV27 and J usage is TRBJ1-4, with a possible D match to TRBD1 (6 bases). Trimming cost V 2 bases and J 3 bases, with 10 bases left between them. The CDR3 is 15 residues long. Per the germline V gene, CDR1 is MNHEY and CDR2 is SMNVEV (reference sequence). In DNA, the CDR3 is TGTGCCAGCAGTTTAGTGGGGGCGGCTAATGAAAAACTGTTTTTT. Amino acid sequence: CASSLVGAANEKLFF. Filled out from reference TRBV27 and TRBJ1-4, the complete variable domain reads EAQVTQNPRYLITVTGKKLTVTCSQNMNHEYMSWYRQDPGLGLRQIYYSMNVEVTDKGDVPEGYKVSRKEKRNFPLILESPSPNQTSLYFCASSLVGAANEKLFFGSGTQLSVL.

The V gene is TRBV29-1, the J gene TRBJ2-3; D uncertain. CDR1 and CDR2 (germline): SQVTM, ANQGSEA. This CDR3 has 13 amino acids. V lost 3 bases, J lost 2 bases, and 9 bases lay in between. CDR3 DNA sequence: TGCAGCGTTGACTCTACTACCACAGATACGCAGTATTTT. This sequence encodes CSVDSTTTDTQYF.

The table lists this clone with a few counts. This rearrangement joins TRBV4-1 to TRBJ2-7; TRBD1 matches at 11 bases. This CDR3 is 15 amino acids long. V lost 4 bases, J lost 2 bases, and 4 bases stayed unmatched. CDR1 and CDR2 from the germline V gene are MGHRA and YSYEKL. This CDR3 reads CASSLTGQGAYEQYF. The CDR3, as DNA: TGCGCCAGCAGCCTCACGGGACAGGGGGCCTACGAGCAGTACTTC.

The V and J genes are TRBV2 and TRBJ1-2; 9 bases are shared with TRBD1. Germline-derived CDR1 and CDR2 are SNHLY and FYNNEI. The CDR3 covers 13 residues. V was pared by 10 bases and J by 4 bases, with 7 bases of the junction left unmatched. The CDR3 sequence is CATQGARSYGYTF. The DNA of the CDR3 is TGTGCCACACAGGGGGCTCGTAGCTATGGCTACACCTTC. The full variable domain, its missing parts supplied by reference TRBV2 and TRBJ1-2, is EPEVTQTPSHQVTQMGQEVILRCVPISNHLYFYWYRQILGQKVEFLVSFYNNEISEKSEIFDDQFSVERPDGSNFTLKIRSTKLEDSAMYFCATQGARSYGYTFGSGTRLTVV.

V is TRBV11-3 and J is TRBJ2-3; TRBD1 matches 9 bases. CDR1 is SGHNT, CDR2 YENEEA, per germline. The CDR3 is 17 residues long. J was trimmed by 1 base and V by 4 bases; bases with no gene match: 9. The CDR3 here is CASSSTLRDRGTDTQYF. In nucleotides, the CDR3 is TGTGCCAGCAGCTCAACTCTCCGGGACAGGGGCACAGATACGCAGTATTTT.

The V call is TRBV4-1, the J call TRBJ1-5; possible D gene TRBD1, 5 bases. V lost 4 bases to trimming and J lost 0 bases, with 13 bases between them. There are 16 residues in the CDR3. Germline values: CDR1 MGHRA, CDR2 YSYEKL. The CDR3 here is CASSLRGRASNQPQHF. CDR3 nucleotides: TGCGCCAGCAGCCTAAGGGGAAGGGCTAGCAATCAGCCCCAGCATTTT.

The chain employs TRBV4-1 and TRBJ2-5; D unresolved. CDR1 is MGHRA and CDR2 is YSYEKL in the germline V gene. This CDR3 contains 15 residues. V was cut by 1 base and J by 5 bases, with 14 bases left in between. Written as DNA, the CDR3 is TGCGCCAGCAGCCAAGGCCGGTCTTTCGTGGAGACCCAGTACTTC. As protein: CASSQGRSFVETQYF.

The rearrangement joins TRBV9 to TRBJ2-5, with D perhaps TRBD2 (6 bases). Germline CDR1 reads SGDLS; CDR2 reads YYNGEE. This CDR3 comprises 17 residues. The V end was cut by 4 bases, the J end by 1 base, with 20 bases between. CDR3 coding DNA: TGTGCCAGCAGCCAAAAGGAGGGAGGCACGTTCCAAGAGACCCAGTACTTC. Translation gives CASSQKEGGTFQETQYF.

This chain uses TRBV7-8 with TRBJ2-1; D not certain. CDR3 length: 10 amino acids. V was pared by 1 base and J by 9 bases, with 1 base between. Germline CDR1 is SGHVS and CDR2 is FQNEAQ. In DNA, the CDR3 is TGTGCCAGCAGCTTAGGTGAGCAGTTCTTC. As protein: CASSLGEQFF.

The chain is built from TRBV13 and TRBJ2-2; possible D gene TRBD2, 6 bases. The CDR3 is 15 residues long. Per the germline V gene, CDR1 is PRHDT and CDR2 is FYEKMQ (reference sequence). V was cut by 2 bases and J by 6 bases, with 13 bases left in between. The CDR3 coding sequence is TGTGCCAGCAGCTTAAGGGAATCGGGGGCCGGGGAGCTGTTTTTT. This sequence encodes CASSLRESGAGELFF.

This clone was detected only once. J is TRBJ2-1 and V is TRBV12-5; TRBD2 matches at 10 bases. The CDR3 runs to 15 residues. V shed 5 bases, J shed 5 bases, and the junction held 6 bases outside the gene matches. CDR1 is LGHNT and CDR2 is FRNRAP in the germline V gene. In nucleotides, the CDR3 is TGTGCTAGTGGTCCGGGACTAGCGAGGAACAATGAGCAGTTCTTC. Translation: CASGPGLARNNEQFF.

J is TRBJ2-1 and V is TRBV7-9; possibly TRBD1 or TRBD2 for D (5 bases each). The V and J ends lost 1 base and 7 bases respectively, with 23 bases between them. CDR3 length: 18 residues. CDR1 SEHNR and CDR2 FQNEAQ come from the germline V gene (reference sequence). CDR3 nucleotides: TGTGCCAGCAGCTTAGAGGCTCGAGGCGGTTTAGAGGGGAATGAGCAGTTCTTC. Protein sequence: CASSLEARGGLEGNEQFF.

The gene calls are TRBV27 and TRBJ1-2, with TRBD1 matching over 7 bases. This CDR3 is 17 amino acids long. The ends lost 0 bases at V and 7 bases at J; junction bases unmatched: 14. The germline gives CDR1 MNHEY, CDR2 SMNVEV (reference sequence). The CDR3 is CASSLSVTGAGFIGYTF. The CDR3 DNA reads TGTGCCAGCAGTTTATCGGTAACAGGGGCCGGCTTTATTGGCTACACCTTC.